A selection of T cell receptor beta chains follows, all from one sample in a study of blood T cell repertoires in COVID-19. The table came from immunoSEQ multiplex PCR; TCRdb's copy has only in-frame clones and leaves some out. Here the sample spans 350,000 to 550,000 clones, around 89% being singletons. Sequenced input: peripheral blood. The receptor source for this set is a woman in her 30s with acute or convalescent COVID-19. Each CDR3 is given without its conserved first and last residue. Fields, in order: clone size, J gene, CDR3 length, V gene, CDR3 protein. Not every row has a clone size; where given, it reads once, few, many or a size class.

clone_size: -
j_call: TRBJ2-5
cdr3_length: 13
v_call: TRBV29-1
cdr3_aa: SVGGLAGGPQTQY

clone_size: -
j_call: TRBJ2-3
cdr3_length: 13
v_call: TRBV2
cdr3_aa: ASNQAGGPTDTQY

clone_size: -
j_call: TRBJ2-5
cdr3_length: 12
v_call: TRBV7-8
cdr3_aa: ASGAAGGQETQY

clone_size: -
j_call: TRBJ2-5
cdr3_length: 13
v_call: TRBV5-1
cdr3_aa: ASSLWTSGGETQY

clone_size: once
j_call: TRBJ1-1
cdr3_length: 14
v_call: TRBV10-2
cdr3_aa: ASSEPWPSLNTEAF

clone_size: -
j_call: TRBJ2-3
cdr3_length: 17
v_call: TRBV3-1/TRBV3-2
cdr3_aa: ASSQGPLTSGGITDTQY

clone_size: few
j_call: TRBJ1-2
cdr3_length: 11
v_call: TRBV9
cdr3_aa: ASGQGINYGYT

clone_size: -
j_call: TRBJ2-3
cdr3_length: 13
v_call: TRBV30
cdr3_aa: AWSYRDRFTDTQY

clone_size: -
j_call: TRBJ2-3
cdr3_length: 13
v_call: TRBV19
cdr3_aa: ASSPTSLGTDTQY

clone_size: -
j_call: TRBJ2-5
cdr3_length: 12
v_call: TRBV6-1
cdr3_aa: ASSEEGLVGAQY

clone_size: few
j_call: TRBJ1-1
cdr3_length: 11
v_call: TRBV30
cdr3_aa: AWKGQGNTEAF

clone_size: -
j_call: TRBJ2-3
cdr3_length: 14
v_call: TRBV7-2
cdr3_aa: ASSSILAGVLDTQY

clone_size: -
j_call: TRBJ2-7
cdr3_length: 11
v_call: TRBV5-6
cdr3_aa: ASSLTDPYEQY

clone_size: -
j_call: TRBJ1-1
cdr3_length: 11
v_call: TRBV27
cdr3_aa: ASSLGRNTEAF

clone_size: -
j_call: TRBJ2-3
cdr3_length: 14
v_call: TRBV9
cdr3_aa: ASSVVGGGAFDTQY

clone_size: -
j_call: TRBJ2-4
cdr3_length: 12
v_call: TRBV7-3
cdr3_aa: ASSLLGQGAQVF

clone_size: -
j_call: TRBJ2-5
cdr3_length: 21
v_call: TRBV10-1
cdr3_aa: ASSEPRGRSVLAGAVAVETQY

clone_size: -
j_call: TRBJ2-7
cdr3_length: 11
v_call: TRBV24-1
cdr3_aa: ATSDPDSYEQY

clone_size: -
j_call: TRBJ2-1
cdr3_length: 14
v_call: TRBV5-1
cdr3_aa: ASSLETSGGNNEQF

clone_size: -
j_call: TRBJ2-3
cdr3_length: 13
v_call: TRBV18
cdr3_aa: ASSPWDRSTDTQY

clone_size: -
j_call: TRBJ1-2
cdr3_length: 12
v_call: TRBV6-5
cdr3_aa: ASKSRSPLYGYT

clone_size: -
j_call: TRBJ1-5
cdr3_length: 11
v_call: TRBV30
cdr3_aa: AWSPGRNQPQH